Given below is one TCR beta chain in context. In its sample, this clone was seen a few times. The target of this receptor is not known. No base-level quality is on record; no much larger clone is a single base apart. This sample was included in a study of blood T cell repertoires in COVID-19 (dated by TCRdb to 2018 to 2020). Looking at the study overall: Samples from collaborators originated in the United States, Italy and Spain and spanned both the acute and convalescent phases of COVID-19. The material from the prospective study consisted of cDNA or gDNA derived from T cells, B-cell-depleted T cells, or PBMCs. Deeply sampled blood TCRbeta repertoires from subjects exposed to, actively infected with, or recovered from COVID-19 were included in the dataset. The repertoires were made available in a free public database intended to serve as a resource for research on the immune response to SARS-CoV-2. Samples came from the ongoing ImmuneRACE study (first 160 participants) plus 1,254 subjects from 6 global collaborators. A de-identified subject ID, COVID-19 status, age in years and sex were almost always included in the sample metadata. Where HLA class I and class II types were available, the types were taken from metadata supplied by the sample provider, not from assay-based typing. Broader findings and caveats from the paper: How much clinical and demographic metadata was included differed by source and by participant, and the metadata was provided uncurated.

Each collaborating institution followed its own protocols to collect whole blood in K2EDTA tubes. For TCRbeta analysis, collaborators shipped samples as frozen whole blood, isolated PBMCs, or DNA extracted from either of those sample types. Cut back by 4 bases and 4 bases, the V and J ends lie 11 bases apart. The CDR3, from cysteine to phenylalanine, totals 14 residues. Just the 42-base CDR3 DNA is kept, in frame starting at base 1. The germline V gene provides CDR1 SGHRS and CDR2 YFSETQ. The immunoSEQ Assay, a bias-controlled multiplex PCR, was used to amplify TCRbeta CDR3 regions from genomic DNA. As for how the authors treated the data: Within the assay, amplification of reference gene primers was used to estimate how many nucleated cells each sample contained. Sequence reads were collapsed and filtered to measure the absolute abundance of every unique TCRbeta CDR3 rearrangement. For each sample, productive Simpson clonality was calculated by taking the square root of Simpson's diversity index across productive rearrangements. What TCRdb holds here is the immuneACCESS table cut down to in-frame rearrangements. Part of the clones is not present; checked against another copy, under half of the missing clones reflect an unresolved V gene, and the others are unexplained. The V and J calls and clone size were taken over from that table, and D and trimming were inferred from the DNA. The sample contains 310,000 or so clones, around 86% of them found a single time. Around 1.6% of the sample lies in the top ten.

This TCR was sampled from a woman aged 45-65 years with acute or convalescent COVID-19. The rearrangement joined TRBV5-1 to TRBJ2-2, with TRBD2 as a weak D call on 5 bases. The sample was peripheral blood. Here is the DNA: TGCGCCAGCAGCGTCTCTCGGGGCACCGGGGAGCTGTTTTTT. The encoded protein is CASSVSRGTGELFF.